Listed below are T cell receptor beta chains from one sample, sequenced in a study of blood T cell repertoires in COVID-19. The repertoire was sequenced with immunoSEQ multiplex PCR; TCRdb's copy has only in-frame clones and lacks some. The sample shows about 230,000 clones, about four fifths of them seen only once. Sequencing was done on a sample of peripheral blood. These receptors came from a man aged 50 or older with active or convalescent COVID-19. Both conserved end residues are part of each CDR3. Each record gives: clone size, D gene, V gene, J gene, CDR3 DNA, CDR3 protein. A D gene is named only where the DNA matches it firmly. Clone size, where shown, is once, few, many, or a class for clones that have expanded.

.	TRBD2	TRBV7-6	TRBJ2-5	TGTGCAGAGACTAGCGGGGGAATAAACTTAGAGACCCAGTACTTC	CAETSGGINLETQYF
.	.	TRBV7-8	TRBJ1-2	TGTGCCAGCAGCCCACAGAAAGACTATGGCTACACCTTC	CASSPQKDYGYTF
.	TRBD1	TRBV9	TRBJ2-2	TGTGCCAGCAGCTCAAGAGACAGGGGCGGGGAGCTGTTTTTT	CASSSRDRGGELFF
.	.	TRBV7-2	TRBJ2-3	TGTGCCAGCAGCTTAGCTGCCGTAATCTCGGCAGATACGCAGTATTTT	CASSLAAVISADTQYF
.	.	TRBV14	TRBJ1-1	TGTGCCAGCAGCCCCCTTGGGGGAGGCAAGGCTTTCTTT	CASSPLGGGKAFF
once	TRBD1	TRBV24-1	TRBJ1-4	TGTGCCACCAGTGATCCAAGACAGGGCTCTAATGAAAAACTGTTTTTT	CATSDPRQGSNEKLFF
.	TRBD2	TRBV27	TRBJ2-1	TGTGCCAGCAAACTAGCGGGGTTTGTTGTTGAGCAGTTCTTC	CASKLAGFVVEQFF
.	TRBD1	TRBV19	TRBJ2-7	TGTGCCAGTAGTGCCGGGACAGGGGCTTCCTCCTACGAGCAGTACTTC	CASSAGTGASSYEQYF
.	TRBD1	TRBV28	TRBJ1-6	TGTGCCAGCCTACTCCGACAGGGGGTCACACCCCTCCACTTT	CASLLRQGVTPLHF
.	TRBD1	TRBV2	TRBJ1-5	TGTGCCAGCAAGGGACAGGGAAGAAATCAGCCCCAGCATTTT	CASKGQGRNQPQHF
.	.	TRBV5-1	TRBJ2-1	TGCGCCAGCAGTCTGACTAGTACCAATGAGCAGTTCTTC	CASSLTSTNEQFF
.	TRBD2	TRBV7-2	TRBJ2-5	TGTGCCAGCAGCTTAGTCTCGCGGGGGGCGGGTGAGACCCAGTACTTC	CASSLVSRGAGETQYF
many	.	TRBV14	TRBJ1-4	TGTGCCAGCAGCCTGTCAGGGCCGCTTCAAAAACTGTTTTTT	CASSLSGPLQKLFF
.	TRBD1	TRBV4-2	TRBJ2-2	TGTGCCAGCAGCCAAGATCGACAGGGGTGGGACACCGGGGAGCTGTTTTTT	CASSQDRQGWDTGELFF
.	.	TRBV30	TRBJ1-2	TGTGCCTCTCAGGTTAGCGGAGGCTACACCTTC	CASQVSGGYTF
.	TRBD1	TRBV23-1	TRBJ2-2	TGCGCCAGACTAAGGGACAGGGGGCAGGGCACCGGGGAGCTGTTTTTT	CARLRDRGQGTGELFF
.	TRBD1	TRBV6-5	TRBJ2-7	TGTGCCAGCAGAGCTACAGGGGGCGGGAGCTACGAGCAGTACTTC	CASRATGGGSYEQYF
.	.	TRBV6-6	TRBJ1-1	TGTGCCAGCAGTTACCGGTCTGAAGCTTTCTTT	CASSYRSEAFF
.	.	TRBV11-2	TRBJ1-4	TGTGCCAGCAGCCCCGGAGCGTTCGGTGAAAAACTGTTTTTT	CASSPGAFGEKLFF
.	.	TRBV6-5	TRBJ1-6	TGTGCCAGCAGGAGCGCTGAGGGTTCGTACTCACCCCTCCACTTT	CASRSAEGSYSPLHF
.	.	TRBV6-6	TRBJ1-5	TGTGCCAGCAGTGAGGGCGGACAGCCCCAGCATTTT	CASSEGGQPQHF
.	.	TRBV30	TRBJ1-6	TGTGCCTGGAGGGCAGGGCAAACCTATAATTCACCCCTCCACTTT	CAWRAGQTYNSPLHF
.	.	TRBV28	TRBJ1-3	TGTGCCAGCAGGCCTGGGGTGGACTACACCTTAAGGGATTTT	CASRPGVDYTLRDF
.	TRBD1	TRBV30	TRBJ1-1	TGTGCCTGGAGGGGGACAGAGAACACTGAAGCTTTCTTT	CAWRGTENTEAFF
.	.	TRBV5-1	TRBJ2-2	TGCGCCAGCAGCCCCGACAGGAGATACACCGGGGAGCTGTTTTTT	CASSPDRRYTGELFF
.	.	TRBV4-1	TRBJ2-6	TGCGCCAGCAGCCAAGAACCAGCTGGGGCCAACGTCCTGACTTTC	CASSQEPAGANVLTF
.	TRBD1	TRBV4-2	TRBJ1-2	TGTGCCAGCAGCCAAGATCGGGCAGGGGGCGACTATGGCTACACCTTC	CASSQDRAGGDYGYTF
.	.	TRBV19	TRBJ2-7	TGTGCCAGTAGTATTACTACGCTTTACGAGCAGTACTTC	CASSITTLYEQYF
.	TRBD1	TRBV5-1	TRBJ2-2	TGCGCCAGCAGCTTGGCTGACAGGGCGAACACCGGGGAGCTGTTTTTT	CASSLADRANTGELFF